The rows below give T cell receptor beta chains drawn from one sample of a study of T cells in Graves' hyperthyroidism and ophthalmopathy. In TCRdb, the multiplex PCR reads were re-called with MiXCR into one record per CDR3 protein. The profile shows 200,000 to 250,000 distinct CDR3 sequences, around a sixth of them singletons. The material sequenced was blood. Receptors originate from a woman in her fifties or sixties with Graves' hyperthyroidism. Both conserved end residues are part of each CDR3. The D gene is left open where the match is weak. Size is omitted from some rows. Given values are once, few, many or a class for expanded clones.

>TRBV28|TRBJ1-2|NA|few
CASREGRNYGYTF
TGTGCCAGCAGGGAGGGCCGGAACTATGGCTACACCTTC
>TRBV7-9|TRBJ2-7|NA|NA
CASTPLASYEQYF
TGTGCCAGCACCCCACTAGCCTCCTACGAGCAGTACTTC
>TRBV12-3/TRBV12-4|TRBJ2-1|TRBD2|NA
CASRERMGLAGYQFF
TGTGCCAGCAGGGAGAGGATGGGACTAGCGGGATACCAGTTCTTC
>TRBV29-1|TRBJ2-7|NA|many
CSVGRRDLYEQYF
TGCAGCGTTGGTCGGCGGGATTTGTACGAGCAGTACTTC
>TRBV2|TRBJ1-5|TRBD1|many
CASSRGTGDQPQHF
TGTGCCAGCAGTCGGGGGACAGGGGATCAGCCCCAGCATTTT
>TRBV3-1|TRBJ2-3|NA|NA
CASSQVTGQLNTDTQYF
TGTGCCAGCAGCCAAGTCACCGGACAACTCAACACAGATACGCAGTATTTT
>TRBV3-1|TRBJ2-1|TRBD2|few
CASRGTLASSSYNEQFF
TGTGCCAGCAGGGGCACACTAGCGTCGAGCTCCTACAATGAGCAGTTCTTC
>TRBV4-1|TRBJ1-4|TRBD1|NA
CASSHKLVGTGFLGLFF
TGCGCCAGCAGCCATAAACTAGTCGGGACAGGATTTCTCGGACTGTTTTTT
>TRBV2|TRBJ2-1|NA|NA
CASGTTDEQFF
TGTGCCAGCGGCACTACGGATGAGCAGTTCTTC
>TRBV30|TRBJ2-1|TRBD1|many
CAWGTGGTYNEQFF
TGTGCCTGGGGGACAGGGGGGACCTACAATGAGCAGTTCTTC
>TRBV5-1|TRBJ1-1|NA|few
CASSLASAHQAFF
TGCGCCAGCAGCTTGGCGTCAGCCCACCAGGCTTTCTTT
>TRBV9|TRBJ1-4|NA|few
CASSVGGTPGEKLFF
TGTGCCAGCAGCGTCGGAGGGACGCCTGGGGAAAAACTGTTTTTT
>TRBV7-3|TRBJ2-7|NA|NA
CASRSSASYEQYF
TGTGCCAGCAGGTCCAGTGCAAGCTACGAGCAGTACTTC
>TRBV28|TRBJ1-1|NA|few
CASSFSFYGARRTEAFF
TGTGCCAGCAGTTTTAGTTTTTATGGGGCCAGGAGAACTGAAGCTTTCTTT
>TRBV30|TRBJ2-3|NA|many
CAFRREYGSDTQYF
TGTGCCTTCCGTAGGGAGTATGGCTCAGATACGCAGTATTTT
>TRBV20-1|TRBJ2-1|NA|many
CGISGSVGNEQFF
TGCGGGATAAGTGGGTCGGTAGGCAATGAGCAGTTCTTC
>TRBV7-8|TRBJ1-5|NA|many
CASSPRSPTDNQPQHF
TGTGCCAGCAGCCCCCGCTCCCCGACGGACAATCAGCCCCAGCATTTT
>TRBV6-1|TRBJ2-7|NA|many
CASSEGPSSYEQYF
TGTGCCAGCAGTGAAGGTCCAAGCTCCTACGAGCAGTACTTC
>TRBV24-1|TRBJ2-1|NA|NA
CATSDFLLEQFF
TGTGCCACCAGTGATTTCCTCTTGGAGCAGTTCTTC
>TRBV27|TRBJ2-7|NA|many
CASSLSIAARNEQYF
TGTGCCAGCAGTTTATCGATCGCGGCCCGAAACGAGCAGTACTTC
>TRBV10-3|TRBJ2-3|NA|few
CAISLERAYPDTQYF
TGTGCCATCAGCCTGGAAAGGGCCTACCCAGATACGCAGTATTTT
>TRBV20-1|TRBJ2-2|NA|NA
CSARDVRVNTGELFF
TGCAGTGCTAGAGATGTTCGGGTGAACACCGGGGAGCTGTTTTTT
>TRBV7-2|TRBJ2-7|TRBD2|many
CASSLAGGIYEQYF
TGTGCCAGCAGCTTAGCGGGAGGGATTTACGAGCAGTACTTC
>TRBV3-1|TRBJ1-5|NA|many
CASSQDPVANQPQHF
TGTGCCAGCAGCCAAGATCCGGTTGCTAATCAGCCCCAGCATTTT
>TRBV5-1|TRBJ2-1|NA|many
CASSLAQGPHNEQFF
TGCGCCAGCAGCTTGGCCCAGGGTCCGCACAATGAGCAGTTCTTC
>TRBV20-1|TRBJ2-1|TRBD1|NA
CSAGPGQGSYNEQFF
TGCAGTGCTGGCCCCGGACAGGGGTCCTACAATGAGCAGTTCTTC
>TRBV28|TRBJ2-1|NA|many
CASTLGGGGTYNEQFF
TGTGCCAGCACCCTTGGTGGGGGAGGAACCTACAATGAGCAGTTCTTC